This T cell receptor beta chain was recovered during a study of T-cell memory formation after mild COVID-19. Study in general: Clustering of TCRs was largely donor specific.

The germline V gene has CDR1 LGHDT and CDR2 YNNKEL (reference sequence). The length of the CDR3 is 12 residues. V was trimmed by 0 bases and J by 8 bases, leaving 7 bases between them. In this sample, this clonotype turned up a few times. Antigen: not known. General observations from the study: A balance of CD4 and CD8 characterized clones contracting day 15 to 85, whereas later expanders leaned CD4+. Cross-reactive memory seemingly joined, as some responding clones were found in pre-infection memory.

Using constant-segment primers, 5'RACE produced TCR alpha and TCR beta cDNA libraries carrying sample barcodes and UMIs. One entry per CDR3 protein results from TCRdb running MiXCR on the 5' RACE reads. The sample consists of about 470,000 distinct CDR3 sequences, approximately 18% of them appearing once. The rearrangement joins TRBV3-1 to TRBJ1-2, with D uncertain. The TCR was taken from an adult woman who had mild COVID-19 (a few samples of this study predate the infection). Cell type and time point are not known. The sample consisted of PBMCs or a T cell subset sorted from them (not recorded which). This CDR3 is CASSQELKGYTF. As DNA, the CDR3 is TGTGCCAGCAGCCAAGAACTGAAAGGCTACACCTTC.